What follows are 8 T cell receptor beta chains derived from one specimen sequenced in a study of T cell responses to AZD1222 COVID-19 vaccine. Data came from immunoSEQ multiplex PCR; TCRdb stores just in-frame clones and leaves some out. The sample includes about 260,000 clones, over 90% of them seen just once. The sequencing here drew on peripheral blood, taken on day 0 of AZD1222 vaccination. The receptors here all came from an adult in good health.

The V gene is TRBV5-1, the J gene TRBJ2-2, with 9 bases matching TRBD2. This CDR3 spans 16 amino acids. Germline V CDR1 and CDR2: SGHRS, YFSETQ. V dropped 5 bases and J dropped 4; count of bases not matched to a gene: 9. DNA for the CDR3: TGCGCCAGCAGGGATGGGCGGGAGGGCCGCACCGGGGAGCTGTTTTTT. Its translation: CASRDGREGRTGELFF.

The V call is TRBV4-3, the J call TRBJ2-1, with D possibly TRBD2 on 5 matching bases. The ends were cut back, 0 bases at V and 7 bases at J, with 25 bases in the middle. Germline CDR1 and CDR2: LGHNA and YSLEER. CDR3 length equals 19 residues. The CDR3 nucleotides are TGCGCCAGCAGCCAAGAGGGCAGGAGGATCTTCCCTTCCCAAAATGAGCAGTTCTTC. Encoded protein: CASSQEGRRIFPSQNEQFF.

The gene calls are TRBV6-5 and TRBJ2-7; perhaps TRBD2 as D (5 bases). Germline lookup yields CDR1 MNHEY and CDR2 SVGAGI. There are 15 residues in the CDR3. V was cut by 7 bases and J by 1 base, with 17 bases left in between. The CDR3 loop reads CASMRAGWGSYEQYF. CDR3 coding DNA: TGTGCCAGCATGAGGGCCGGGTGGGGATCCTACGAGCAGTACTTC.

The table lists this clone with a few counts. This chain links TRBV5-1 with TRBJ2-2, with no clear D. V was shortened by 3 bases and J by 6 bases, with 12 bases between the two germline ends. This CDR3 is 14 amino acids long. Per the germline V gene, CDR1 is SGHRS and CDR2 is YFSETQ. The CDR3 DNA reads TGCGCCAGCAGCTCCAGGTCTATGGCCGGGGAGCTGTTTTTT. It is translated as CASSSRSMAGELFF. The full variable domain, in which reference TRBV5-1 and TRBJ2-2 provide the parts outside the CDR3, is KAGVTQTPRYLIKTRGQQVTLSCSPISGHRSVSWYQQTPGQGLQFLFEYFSETQRNKGNFPGRFSGRQFSNSRSEMNVSTLELGDSALYLCASSSRSMAGELFFGEGSRLTVL.

This rearrangement joins TRBV2 to TRBJ2-7; D unclear. CDR1 is SNHLY, CDR2 FYNNEI, per germline. V lost 4 bases and J lost 3, with 16 bases in between. The CDR3 is 15 amino acids. For the CDR3, the DNA is TGTGCCAGCAGTGGCGGCACAGAAAAGATCTACGAGCAGTACTTC. Residues: CASSGGTEKIYEQYF.

The sample holds a few counts of this clone. The J gene is TRBJ2-4, the V gene TRBV19, with a possible D match to TRBD2 (5 bases). This CDR3 spans 15 amino acids. Germline V CDR1 and CDR2: LNHDA, SQIVND (reference sequence). With 5 bases removed from V and 0 bases from J, the gap between germline ends came to 11 bases. CDR3 in DNA: TGTGCCAGTAGTCTTCCGGGATTAGCCAAAAACATTCAGTACTTC. Translating it yields CASSLPGLAKNIQYF.

The chain employs TRBV25-1 and TRBJ2-1; a possible D gene is TRBD1 (5 bases). V was trimmed by 2 bases and J by 6 bases, leaving 5 bases between them. CDR3 length equals 12 residues. Germline CDR1 and CDR2: MGHDK and SYGVNS. CDR3 in amino acids: CASSEQGNEQFF. As DNA, the CDR3 is TGTGCCAGCAGTGAACAGGGCAATGAGCAGTTCTTC.

The rearrangement joins TRBV18 to TRBJ2-7, with D possibly being TRBD1 (6 bases). Germline-derived CDR1 and CDR2 are KGHSH and LQKENI. The CDR3 is 15 residues long. V was clipped by 1 base and J by 0 bases, with 10 bases between them. The CDR3 spells CASSPLGQSSYEQYF. The CDR3 region has the DNA TGTGCCAGCTCACCACTTGGACAGAGCTCCTACGAGCAGTACTTC.